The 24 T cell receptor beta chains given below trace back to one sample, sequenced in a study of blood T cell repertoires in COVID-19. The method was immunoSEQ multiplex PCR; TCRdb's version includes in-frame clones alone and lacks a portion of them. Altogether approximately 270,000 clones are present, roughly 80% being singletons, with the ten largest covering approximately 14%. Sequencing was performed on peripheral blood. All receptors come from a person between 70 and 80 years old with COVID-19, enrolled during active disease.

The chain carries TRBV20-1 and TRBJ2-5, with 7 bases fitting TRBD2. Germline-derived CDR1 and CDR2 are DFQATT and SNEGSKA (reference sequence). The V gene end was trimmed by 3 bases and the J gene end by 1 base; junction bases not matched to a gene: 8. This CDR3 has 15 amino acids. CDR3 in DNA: TGCAGTGCTAGTGGGCTAGCGGCGATCCAAGAGACCCAGTACTTC. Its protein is CSASGLAAIQETQYF.

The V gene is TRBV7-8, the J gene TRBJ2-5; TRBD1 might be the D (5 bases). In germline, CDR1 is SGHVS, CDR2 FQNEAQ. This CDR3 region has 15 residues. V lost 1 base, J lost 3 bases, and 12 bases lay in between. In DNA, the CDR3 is TGTGCCAGCAGCTTAGAAGGGGCCAGTAAAGAGACCCAGTACTTC. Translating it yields CASSLEGASKETQYF.

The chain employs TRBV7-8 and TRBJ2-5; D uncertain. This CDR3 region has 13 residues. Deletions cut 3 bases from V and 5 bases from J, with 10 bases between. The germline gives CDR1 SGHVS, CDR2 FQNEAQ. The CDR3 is CASSFWPRETQYF. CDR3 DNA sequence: TGTGCCAGCAGCTTCTGGCCCAGGGAGACCCAGTACTTC.

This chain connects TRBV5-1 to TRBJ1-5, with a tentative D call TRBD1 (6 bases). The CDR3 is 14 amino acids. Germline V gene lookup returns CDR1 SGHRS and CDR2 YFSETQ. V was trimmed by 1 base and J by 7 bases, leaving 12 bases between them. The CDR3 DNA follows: TGCGCCAGCAGCTTGTGGGGGCGAGAGCAGCCCCAGCATTTT. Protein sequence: CASSLWGREQPQHF.

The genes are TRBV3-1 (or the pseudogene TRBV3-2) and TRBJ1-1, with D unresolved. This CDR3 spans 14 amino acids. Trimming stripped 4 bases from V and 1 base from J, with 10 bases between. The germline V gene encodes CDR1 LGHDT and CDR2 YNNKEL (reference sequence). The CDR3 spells CASSLSEPNTEAFF. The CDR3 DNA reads TGTGCCAGCAGCCTCAGTGAACCGAACACTGAAGCTTTCTTT.

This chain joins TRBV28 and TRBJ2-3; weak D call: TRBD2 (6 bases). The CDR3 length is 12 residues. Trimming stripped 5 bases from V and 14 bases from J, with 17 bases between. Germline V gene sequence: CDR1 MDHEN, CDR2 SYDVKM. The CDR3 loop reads CASSPPGRLRYF. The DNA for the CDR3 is TGTGCCAGCAGTCCCCCCGGGAGACTACGGTATTTT.

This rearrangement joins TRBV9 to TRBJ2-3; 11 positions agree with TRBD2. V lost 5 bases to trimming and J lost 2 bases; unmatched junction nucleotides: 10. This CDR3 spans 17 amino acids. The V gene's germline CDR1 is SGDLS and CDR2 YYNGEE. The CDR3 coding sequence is TGTGCCAGCAGTGAGGAGGGGACTAGCGGTACCACAGATACGCAGTATTTT. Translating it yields CASSEEGTSGTTDTQYF.

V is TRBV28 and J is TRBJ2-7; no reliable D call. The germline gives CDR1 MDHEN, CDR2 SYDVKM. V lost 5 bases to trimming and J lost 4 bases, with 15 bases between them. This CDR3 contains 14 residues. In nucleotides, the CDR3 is TGTGCCAGCAGTACCCCCGGTAGCTTTTACGAGCAGTACTTC. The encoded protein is CASSTPGSFYEQYF.

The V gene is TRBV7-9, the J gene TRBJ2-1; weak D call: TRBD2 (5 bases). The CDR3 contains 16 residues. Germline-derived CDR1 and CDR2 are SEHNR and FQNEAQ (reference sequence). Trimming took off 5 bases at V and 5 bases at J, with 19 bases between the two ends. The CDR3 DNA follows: TGTGCCAGCAGCCCGACTACACCGACCGGGGACAATGAGCAGTTCTTC. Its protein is CASSPTTPTGDNEQFF.

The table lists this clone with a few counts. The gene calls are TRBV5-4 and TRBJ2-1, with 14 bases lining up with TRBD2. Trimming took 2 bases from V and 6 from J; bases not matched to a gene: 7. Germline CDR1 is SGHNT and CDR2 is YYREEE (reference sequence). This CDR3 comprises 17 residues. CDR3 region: CASSFGTSGSLVNEQFF. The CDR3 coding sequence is TGTGCCAGCAGCTTCGGGACTAGCGGGAGTTTAGTCAATGAGCAGTTCTTC.

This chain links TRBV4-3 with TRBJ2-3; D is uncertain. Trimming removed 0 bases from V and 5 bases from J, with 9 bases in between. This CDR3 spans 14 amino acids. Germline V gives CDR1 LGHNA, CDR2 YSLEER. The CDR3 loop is CASSQDLGEDTQYF. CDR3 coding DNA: TGCGCCAGCAGCCAAGATCTAGGAGAAGATACGCAGTATTTT.

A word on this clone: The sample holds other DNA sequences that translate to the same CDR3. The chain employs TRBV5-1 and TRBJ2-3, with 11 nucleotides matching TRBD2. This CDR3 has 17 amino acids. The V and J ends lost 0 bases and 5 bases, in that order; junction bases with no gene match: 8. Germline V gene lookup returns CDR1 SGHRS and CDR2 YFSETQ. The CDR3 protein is CASSLAALAGAGDTQYF. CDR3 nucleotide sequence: TGCGCCAGCAGCTTGGCCGCACTAGCGGGAGCTGGAGATACGCAGTATTTT.

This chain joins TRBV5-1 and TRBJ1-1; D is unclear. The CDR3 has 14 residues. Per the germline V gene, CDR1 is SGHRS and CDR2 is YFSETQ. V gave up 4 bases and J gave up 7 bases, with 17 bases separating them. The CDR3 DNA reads TGCGCCAGCAGCCCTCCTAGACCGCGGGGTGAAGCTTTCTTT. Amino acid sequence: CASSPPRPRGEAFF.

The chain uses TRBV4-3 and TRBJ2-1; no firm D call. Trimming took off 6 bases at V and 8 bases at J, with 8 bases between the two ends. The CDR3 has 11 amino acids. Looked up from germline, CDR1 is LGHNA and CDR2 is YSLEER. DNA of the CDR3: TGCGCCAGCAGGCGGTATGATGAGCAGTTCTTC. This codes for CASRRYDEQFF.

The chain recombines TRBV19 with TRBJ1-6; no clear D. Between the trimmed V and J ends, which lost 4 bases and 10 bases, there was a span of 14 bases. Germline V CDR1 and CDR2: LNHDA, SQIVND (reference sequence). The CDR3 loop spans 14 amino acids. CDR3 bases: TGTGCCAGTAGTAGAGGCCTCGGGGTGTCACCCCTCCACTTT. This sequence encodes CASSRGLGVSPLHF.

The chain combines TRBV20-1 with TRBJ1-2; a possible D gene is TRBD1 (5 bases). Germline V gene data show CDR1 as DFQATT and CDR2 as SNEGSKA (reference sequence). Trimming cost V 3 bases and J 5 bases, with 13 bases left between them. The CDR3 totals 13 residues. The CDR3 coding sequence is TGCAGTGCTAGTATCCAGGGTTATTATGGCTACACCTTC. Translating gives CSASIQGYYGYTF.

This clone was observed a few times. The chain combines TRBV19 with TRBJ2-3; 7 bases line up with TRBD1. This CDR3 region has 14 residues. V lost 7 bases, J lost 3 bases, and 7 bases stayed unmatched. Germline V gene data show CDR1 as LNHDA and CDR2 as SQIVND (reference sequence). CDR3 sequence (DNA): TGTGCCAGTACTCCATCAGGGGGAACAGATACGCAGTATTTT. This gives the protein CASTPSGGTDTQYF.

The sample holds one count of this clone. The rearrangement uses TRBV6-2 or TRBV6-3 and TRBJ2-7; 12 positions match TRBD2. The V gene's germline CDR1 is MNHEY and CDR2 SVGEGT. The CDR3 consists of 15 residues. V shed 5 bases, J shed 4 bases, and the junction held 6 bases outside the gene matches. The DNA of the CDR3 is TGTGCCAGCAGTCGCCGACTAGCGGGAGCTTACGAGCAGTACTTC. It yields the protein CASSRRLAGAYEQYF.

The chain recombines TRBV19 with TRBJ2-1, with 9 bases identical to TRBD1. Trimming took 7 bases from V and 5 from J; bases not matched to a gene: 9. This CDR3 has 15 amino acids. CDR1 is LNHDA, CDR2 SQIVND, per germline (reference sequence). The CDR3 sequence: CASTRDREGHNEQFF. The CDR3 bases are TGTGCCAGTACGCGGGACAGGGAGGGCCACAATGAGCAGTTCTTC.

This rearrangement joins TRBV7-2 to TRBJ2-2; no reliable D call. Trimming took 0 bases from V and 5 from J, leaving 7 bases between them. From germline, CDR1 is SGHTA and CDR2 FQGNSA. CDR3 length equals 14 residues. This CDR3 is CASSLARQTGELFF. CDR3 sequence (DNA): TGTGCCAGCAGCTTAGCGCGGCAGACCGGGGAGCTGTTTTTT.

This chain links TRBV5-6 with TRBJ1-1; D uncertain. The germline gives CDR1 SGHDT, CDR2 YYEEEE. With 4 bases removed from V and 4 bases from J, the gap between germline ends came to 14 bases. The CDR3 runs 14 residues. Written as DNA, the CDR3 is TGTGCCAGCAGCCGCATCCATGGTAGCACTGAAGCTTTCTTT. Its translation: CASSRIHGSTEAFF.

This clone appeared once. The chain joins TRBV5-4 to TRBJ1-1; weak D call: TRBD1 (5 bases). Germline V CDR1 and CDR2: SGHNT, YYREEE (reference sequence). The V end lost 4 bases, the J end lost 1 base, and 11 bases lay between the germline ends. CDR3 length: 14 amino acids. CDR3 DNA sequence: TGTGCCAGCAGCATTCCTACAGGGAACACTGAAGCTTTCTTT. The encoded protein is CASSIPTGNTEAFF.

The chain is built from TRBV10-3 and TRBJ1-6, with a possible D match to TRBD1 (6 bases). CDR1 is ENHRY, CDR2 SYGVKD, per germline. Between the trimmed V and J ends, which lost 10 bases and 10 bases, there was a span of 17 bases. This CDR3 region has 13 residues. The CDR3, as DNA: TGTGCCACCCACAGGGAAATAGACTCACCCCTCCACTTT. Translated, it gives CATHREIDSPLHF.

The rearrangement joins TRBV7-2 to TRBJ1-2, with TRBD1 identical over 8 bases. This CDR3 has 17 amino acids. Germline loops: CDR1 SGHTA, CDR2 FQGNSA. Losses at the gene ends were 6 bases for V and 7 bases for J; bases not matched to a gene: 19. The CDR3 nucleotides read TGTGCCAGCAGTTCTCGTTTAGTAGCGGACAGGGCTACTGGCTACACCTTC. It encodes CASSSRLVADRATGYTF.